Each of the 13 T cell receptor beta chains below was sequenced from the same sample in a study of breast tumors, draining lymph nodes, adjacent tissues. From the multiplex PCR reads, TCRdb called clonotypes with MiXCR, one entry per CDR3 protein. The sample has approximately 180,000 distinct CDR3 sequences; roughly a third are singletons. Samples came from axillary lymph nodes draining the breast cancer. The sample taken for sequencing was axillary lymph node tissue. The receptors originated from a female donor with breast cancer. Some clones in this sample may be carry-over from other donors' samples.

The rearrangement links TRBV28 to TRBJ2-1, with D tentatively TRBD1 or TRBD2 (5 bases each). This CDR3 comprises 14 residues. In germline, CDR1 is MDHEN, CDR2 SYDVKM. CDR3 nucleotides: TGTGCAAGCCACGGGGCCGGAAAACCCAATGAGCAGTTCTTC. Translated: CASHGAGKPNEQFF.

This clonotype was picked up many times. The rearrangement uses TRBV12-3 or TRBV12-4 and TRBJ2-3; D might be TRBD1 or TRBD2, each matching 7 bases. V was pared by 3 bases and J by 4 bases, with 20 bases between. The CDR3 is made up of 17 amino acids. CDR3 nucleotide sequence: TGTGCCAGCAGTTTTGGGGAAGCAGGGGGGGCCCCAGATACGCAGTATTTT. Its protein is CASSFGEAGGAPDTQYF.

This clonotype came up many times. The chain has TRBV5-1 and TRBJ1-2; no clear D gene. The length of the CDR3 is 13 residues. Trimming took 0 bases from V and 10 from J, leaving 13 bases between them. Germline V gene sequence: CDR1 SGHRS, CDR2 YFSETQ. The DNA for the CDR3 is TGCGCCAGCAGCTTGGGGAGGGAGGGTCCCTACACCTTC. Its protein product is CASSLGREGPYTF.

Ten or more counts support this clonotype. This rearrangement joins TRBV7-2 to TRBJ1-3; D unclear. Trimming stripped 0 bases from V and 1 base from J, with 4 bases between. The CDR3 has 14 residues. CDR1 SGHTA and CDR2 FQGNSA come from the germline V gene. The CDR3 sequence is CASSLAGSGNTIYF. Here the CDR3 DNA reads TGTGCCAGCAGCTTAGCAGGTTCTGGAAACACCATATATTTT.

This clonotype was counted at least ten times. This chain connects TRBV29-1 to TRBJ2-7, with 7 nucleotides matching TRBD1. V was pared by 1 base and J by 0 bases, with 3 bases of the junction left unmatched. The CDR3 length is 14 residues. CDR1 SQVTM and CDR2 ANQGSEA come from the germline V gene. CDR3 DNA: TGCAGCGTTGAAGGAGGGGGCAACTCCTACGAGCAGTACTTC. It specifies CSVEGGGNSYEQYF.

This clonotype was found many times. The chain recombines TRBV30 with TRBJ2-7; no firm D call. The CDR3 runs to 13 residues. V lost 0 bases and J lost 6, with 12 bases in between. The V gene's germline CDR1 is GTSNPN and CDR2 SVGIG (reference sequence). The CDR3 sequence: CAWSVRPPGEQYF. Here the CDR3 DNA reads TGTGCCTGGAGTGTACGGCCCCCTGGCGAGCAGTACTTC. The whole variable domain, filled in from reference TRBV30 and TRBJ2-7, reads SQTIHQWPATLVQPVGSPLSLECTVEGTSNPNLYWYRQAAGRGLQLLFYSVGIGQISSEVPQNLSASRPQDRQFILSSKKLLLSDSGFYLCAWSVRPPGEQYFGPGTRLTVT.

This clonotype was seen at least ten times. The rearrangement joins TRBV29-1 to TRBJ2-1; 12 nucleotides agree with TRBD1. Germline V lookup: CDR1 SQVTM, CDR2 ANQGSEA. V lost 7 bases to trimming and J lost 7 bases; unmatched junction nucleotides: 8. The length of the CDR3 is 14 residues. CDR3 region: CSARWGQGANEQFF. The CDR3 DNA is TGCAGCGCCCGTTGGGGACAGGGGGCGAATGAGCAGTTCTTC.

The CDR3 nucleotides are TGTGCCAGTAGTATTGAGCCGGGACAGGGGACCCCCTATAATTCACCCCTCCACTTT. Protein: CASSIEPGQGTPYNSPLHF. The gene calls are TRBV19 and TRBJ1-6; 10 bases agree with TRBD1. The CDR3 extends over 19 amino acids. Germline-derived CDR1 and CDR2 are LNHDA and SQIVND (reference sequence). The V segment lost 3 bases and the J segment 2 bases; nucleotides outside the gene matches: 10.

The chain is built from TRBV4-2 and TRBJ1-2; D perhaps matches TRBD1 (5 bases). Deletions cut 1 base from V and 8 bases from J, with 11 bases between. The CDR3 is 13 residues long. Germline CDR1 reads LGHNA; CDR2 reads YNFKEQ. The CDR3 coding sequence is TGTGCCAGCAGCCAAGCAGGGAGTAGAGGCTACACCTTC. It codes for CASSQAGSRGYTF.

This clonotype was observed a few times. The CDR3 nucleotides are TGCAGTCCGCGCAGGTACGATCCGGGACAGGTTTTATTTGAGGCTTTCTTT. Its protein product is CSPRRYDPGQVLFEAFF. J is TRBJ1-1 and V is TRBV20-1, with 8 bases lining up with TRBD1. V was clipped by 8 bases and J by 11 bases; unmatched bases: 28. The CDR3 runs to 17 residues. Germline lookup yields CDR1 DFQATT and CDR2 SNEGSKA (reference sequence).

Note on this clonotype: Here the CDR3 omits its conserved ending phenylalanine or tryptophan, so a read error is the likely source. This chain uses TRBV2 with TRBJ1-5, with 7 nucleotides matching TRBD1. V shed 6 bases, J shed 1 base, and the junction held 3 bases outside the gene matches. This CDR3 has 14 amino acids. The germline V gene has CDR1 SNHLY and CDR2 FYNNEI. CDR3 coding DNA: TGTGCCAGCAGGTTGACAGGGAGCAATCAGCCCCAGCATGGT. It codes for CASRLTGSNQPQHG.

The gene calls are TRBV4-2 and TRBJ2-2, with no clear D. Germline-derived CDR1 and CDR2 are LGHNA and YNFKEQ. The CDR3 contains 15 residues. V was pared by 6 bases and J by 6 bases, with 17 bases between. The CDR3 coding sequence is TGTGCCAGCAGTGGACGGACGGATGTGGCCGGGGAGCTGTTTTTT. Translating it yields CASSGRTDVAGELFF.

This clonotype came up many times. This chain links TRBV10-2 with TRBJ1-5, with D uncertain. Trimming removed 6 bases from V and 0 bases from J, with 6 bases in between. This CDR3 comprises 13 residues. Germline CDR1 reads WSHSY; CDR2 reads SAAADI. CDR3 loop: CASRSNSNQPQHF. Here the CDR3 DNA reads TGCGCCAGCAGGAGTAATAGCAATCAGCCCCAGCATTTT.